These T cell receptor beta chains were read from a single sample in a study of immune evolution from preneoplasia to lung adenocarcinoma. TCRdb's table, derived via immunoSEQ multiplex PCR, lists solely in-frame clones and lacks some. The sample contains some 15,000 clones, roughly 86% of which appear only once. Material for sequencing was FFPE minimally invasive lung adenocarcinoma tissue. Receptors originate from a person aged 55-85 years with lung adenocarcinoma. CDR3s include the opening cysteine and the closing phenylalanine or tryptophan. A D gene is named only where the DNA matches it firmly.

-	TRBV7-9	TRBJ1-2	CASTPIRNYGYTF	TGTGCCAGCACGCCCATCCGAAACTATGGCTACACCTTC
-	TRBV7-3	TRBJ2-1	CASSASGTEQFF	TGTGCCAGCAGCGCATCCGGGACAGAGCAGTTCTTC
-	TRBV11-2	TRBJ2-2	CASSLGILGELFF	TGTGCCAGCAGCTTAGGGATCCTCGGGGAGCTGTTTTTT
-	TRBV28	TRBJ2-7	CASSLFLREKQYF	TGTGCCAGCAGTTTATTCCTCCGGGAGAAGCAGTACTTC
-	TRBV5-1	TRBJ1-2	CASSLVQGYGYTF	TGCGCCAGCAGCTTGGTCCAGGGCTATGGCTACACCTTC
TRBD1	TRBV5-6	TRBJ2-5	CASSRTGGETQYF	TGTGCCAGCAGCCGGACAGGGGGGGAGACCCAGTACTTC
TRBD1	TRBV28	TRBJ1-4	CASNQGAGLEKLFF	TGTGCCAGCAACCAGGGGGCGGGTTTGGAAAAACTGTTTTTT
TRBD2	TRBV9	TRBJ2-3	CASSVTPLAGTDTQYF	TGTGCCAGCAGCGTGACGCCGCTAGCGGGCACAGATACGCAGTATTTT
-	TRBV15	TRBJ2-5	CATSRDRVHRTQYF	TGTGCCACCAGCAGAGATCGGGTCCACAGGACCCAGTACTTC
-	TRBV19	TRBJ1-2	CASSHTGGEAGYTF	TGTGCCAGTAGTCACACGGGGGGCGAAGCCGGCTACACCTTC
TRBD2	TRBV30	TRBJ2-3	CASTGTSNTDTQYF	TGTGCTTCCACCGGGACTAGCAACACAGATACGCAGTATTTT